A selection of T cell receptor beta chains follows, all from one sample in a study of blood T cell repertoires in COVID-19. Produced via immunoSEQ multiplex PCR; TCRdb's table is partial and in-frame only. The data contain some 70,000 clones, about 91% of them singletons. Sequencing was carried out using peripheral blood. The receptor source for this set is a human donor in a cohort sampled during active COVID-19. Both conserved end residues are part of each CDR3. A D gene is named only where the DNA matches it firmly. The listing skips clone size in some rows; elsewhere it reads once, few, many or a size class.

j_call clone_size v_call d_call cdr3_nt cdr3_aa
TRBJ2-7 . TRBV19 TRBD2 TGTGCCAGTAGTTTAAATCCCGGGACTAGCGGTACCGGGCAGTACTTC CASSLNPGTSGTGQYF
TRBJ2-5 . TRBV28 . TGTGCCAGCAGTTTACCCGGGACTGTTTGGACCCAGTACTTC CASSLPGTVWTQYF
TRBJ1-2 . TRBV6-5 . TGTGCCAGCAGTCCCCCCCGGACTGCTAACTATGGCTACACCTTC CASSPPRTANYGYTF
TRBJ2-5 . TRBV5-1 TRBD2 TGCGCCAGCAGCCTCGGACTAGCGGGGGTTCAAGAGACCCAGTACTTC CASSLGLAGVQETQYF
TRBJ2-2 . TRBV21-1 . TGTGCCAGCAGCAAAGCAAGCAGGGGTCCCGGGGAGCTGTTTTTT CASSKASRGPGELFF
TRBJ1-3 . TRBV30 . TGTGCCTGGACGTACAGGTCTGGAAACACCATATATTTT CAWTYRSGNTIYF
TRBJ2-1 . TRBV6-5 TRBD2 TGTGCCAGCAGAGGTAGCGGGAAAAGGAATGAGCAGTTCTTC CASRGSGKRNEQFF
TRBJ1-1 . TRBV9 . TGTGCCAGCAGCGTAGTATATCAGGGGAAGCGGAACACTGAAGCTTTCTTT CASSVVYQGKRNTEAFF
TRBJ2-1 . TRBV9 TRBD2 TGTGCCAGCAGCGTAGCAGCGGGAGAGAACAATGAGCAGTTCTTC CASSVAAGENNEQFF
TRBJ1-6 . TRBV5-4 TRBD1 TGTGCCAGCAGCACGGGACAGAATAATTCACCCCTCCACTTT CASSTGQNNSPLHF
TRBJ1-5 . TRBV6-2/TRBV6-3 TRBD1 TGTGCCAGCAGCTGGGACAGGGGGAGCAATCAGCCCCAGCATTTT CASSWDRGSNQPQHF
TRBJ1-5 . TRBV2 TRBD1 TGTGCCAGCAGTGAACTAGGGACAGGGTCTGGCAATCAGCCCCAGCATTTT CASSELGTGSGNQPQHF
TRBJ2-2 . TRBV6-5 TRBD2 TGTGCCAGCAGTTACACCGGACTAGAATTGAGCGGGGAGCTGTTTTTT CASSYTGLELSGELFF
TRBJ2-3 . TRBV11-2 . TGTGCCAGCAGTCCCCAGGGGCCGGTAGATACGCAGTATTTT CASSPQGPVDTQYF
TRBJ2-5 few TRBV2 TRBD1 TGTGCCAGCAGTGGTGGCCCAGGGACAGCCGGGGAGACCCAGTACTTC CASSGGPGTAGETQYF
TRBJ1-2 . TRBV27 TRBD1 TGTGCCAGCAGTACCTACAGGGGGCTCAATGGCTACACCTTC CASSTYRGLNGYTF
TRBJ2-2 . TRBV11-2 TRBD1 TGTGCCAGCAGCTTACTCGGGACAGGGGTTCCCGGGGAGCTGTTTTTT CASSLLGTGVPGELFF
TRBJ1-5 . TRBV4-1 . TGCGCCAGCAGCCAAGATTGGGGCCTCAATCAGCCCCAGCATTTT CASSQDWGLNQPQHF
TRBJ2-5 . TRBV5-1 TRBD2 TGCGCCAGCAGCTTGGTTATGGGTAGCGGGGGGCCCCAAGAGACCCAGTACTTC CASSLVMGSGGPQETQYF
TRBJ1-2 once TRBV28 . TGTGCCAGCAGTTTATTTTCCCGGGGCAGGGGAAACTATGGCTACACCTTC CASSLFSRGRGNYGYTF
TRBJ2-7 . TRBV28 . TGTGCCAGCAGTCTCCGAGACAGCTACTCCTACGAGCAGTACTTC CASSLRDSYSYEQYF
TRBJ2-6 . TRBV29-1 . TGCAGCGTTGGACAGGTGGTCTCTGGGGCCAACGTCCTGACTTTC CSVGQVVSGANVLTF
TRBJ2-7 . TRBV3-1/TRBV3-2 TRBD2 TGTGCCAGCAGCGAAGGGGGACTAGCGGGGGGAGGTTCCTACGAGCAGTACTTC CASSEGGLAGGGSYEQYF
TRBJ2-3 . TRBV5-5 . TGTGCCAGCACTGGGCCCGTGGGGCGGGATACGCAGTATTTT CASTGPVGRDTQYF